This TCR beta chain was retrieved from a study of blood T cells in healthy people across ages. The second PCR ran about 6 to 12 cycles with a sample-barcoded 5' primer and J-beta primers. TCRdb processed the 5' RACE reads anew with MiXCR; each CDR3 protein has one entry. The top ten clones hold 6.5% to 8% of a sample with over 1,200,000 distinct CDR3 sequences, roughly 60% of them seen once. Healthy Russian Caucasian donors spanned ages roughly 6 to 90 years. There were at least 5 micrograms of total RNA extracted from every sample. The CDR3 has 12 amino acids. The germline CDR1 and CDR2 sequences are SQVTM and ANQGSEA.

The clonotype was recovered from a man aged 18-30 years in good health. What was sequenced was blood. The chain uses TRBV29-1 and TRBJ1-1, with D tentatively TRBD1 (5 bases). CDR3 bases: TGCAGTCAGAGGACATCAGGAGGTGAAGCTTTCTTT. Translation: CSQRTSGGEAFF.